These T cell receptor beta chains were read from a single sample in a study of cytotoxic CD8 clonotypes in ibrutinib-treated CLL. Sequenced by immunoSEQ multiplex PCR; TCRdb stores in-frame clones only, minus some. The data contain hundreds of thousands of clones, 60% to 80% of them seen just once; the ten biggest clones take up just under 6.5%. This specimen was PBMCs, taken after 36 months of ibrutinib treatment. All receptors derive from a human donor with chronic lymphocytic leukemia. Each CDR3 is given without its conserved first and last residue. Each record gives: V gene, CDR3 protein.

>TRBV7-2
ASSRSGSWAGELF
>TRBV29-1
SVEIRDGYGYT
>TRBV6-5
ATQQGAFGEQY
>TRBV5-5
ASSSSEVRAYEQY
>TRBV15
ATSFRDRVNYGYT
>TRBV6-5
ASSYSFNGLYGYT
>TRBV5-1
ASSDWGLVSDEQF
>TRBV7-6
ASSLAMVGVRTDTQY
>TRBV4-3
ASSPEEGGGSETQY
>TRBV9
ASSVRSGLHYNEQF
>TRBV7-9
ASSFQGPYNEQF
>TRBV9
ASSWGQDPYEQY
>TRBV28
ASKWDRVTDTQY
>TRBV10-3
AINGGHSYEQY
>TRBV2
ASSGGGLGGETQY
>TRBV19
ASSIAGGNQPQH
>TRBV4-3
ASSHKSPASGRLSSYNEQF
>TRBV11-2
ASSLFGTDTQY
>TRBV2
ASRGTGQTGTGELF
>TRBV6-1
ASSGSVADIQY
>TRBV29-1
SVEKGANTGELF
>TRBV7-9
ASSQIQGAPGGYT
>TRBV5-4
ASSFQTTNTGELF
>TRBV27
ASSLKRTGYEQY
>TRBV5-6
ASSLSGRDYEQY
>TRBV6-5
ASSYSTGGDSYEQY
>TRBV2
ASSEVITYNSPLH
>TRBV6-6
ASSYWVREQY
>TRBV9
ASSETSGSSYEQY
>TRBV13
ASSLAYQNIQY
>TRBV5-1
ASSLGSGTGLAGGPYEQF
>TRBV15
ATSRVLGQGYQPQH
>TRBV28
ASSLWGGTTQY
>TRBV5-1
ASSPQPANTGELF
>TRBV2
ASSEGRGSNQPQH
>TRBV14
ASSQPFSSGIGTEAF
>TRBV9
ASSVEVDRAEQY
>TRBV5-4
ASSLRGGGYGYT
>TRBV6-5
ASSYQGLAGVNEQF
>TRBV28
AIGRVAYEQY
>TRBV9
ASSFSSTNTEAF
>TRBV7-2
ASSPAGRSYT
>TRBV7-9
ARGGENTGELF
>TRBV29-1
SVAGTGGSSGQETQY
>TRBV28
ASVGSRSGRAFSNLYEQY
>TRBV14
ASSQDAGLSLH
>TRBV27
ASSLSYRANYGYT
>TRBV29-1
SVEGGGSYNEQF
>TRBV5-6
ASSPGLAGAFSYEQY
>TRBV15
ATSRDPTGNEQY
>TRBV7-8
ASTPGTGNQPQH
>TRBV23-1
ASSQSGHDPSNSNQPQH
>TRBV29-1
SVVKRWGRGVEKLF
>TRBV5-6
ASSKGTASRSPQH
>TRBV5-1
ASSLGGALEQY
>TRBV7-2
ASSRTGAHTGELF
>TRBV27
ASSLRGSWAEAF
>TRBV7-9
ASSSQGSGNQPQH
>TRBV6-6
ASSYSEARGGEQY
>TRBV9
ASGGTGIGEQY